The rows below give T cell receptor beta chains drawn from one sample of a study of radiotherapy plus CTLA-4 blockade in lung cancer. Data came from immunoSEQ multiplex PCR; TCRdb stores just in-frame clones and leaves some out. The profile shows approximately 46,000 clones, around 83% of them singletons. The material was peripheral blood, obtained from a patient treated with radiotherapy plus ipilimumab. These receptors were taken from a human donor with non-small cell lung cancer whose response to radiotherapy plus ipilimumab could not be evaluated. The CDR3 runs from the conserved cysteine through the conserved F or W. A D gene is named only where the DNA matches it firmly. Clone size is not always given. Where it is, it says once, few, many or a class for expanded clones.

v_call,clone_size,j_call,d_call,cdr3_length,cdr3_aa,cdr3_nt
TRBV7-9,.,TRBJ1-3,.,16,CASSPQGLGTGNTIYF,TGTGCCAGCAGCCCTCAGGGACTTGGGACTGGAAACACCATATATTTT
TRBV20-1,.,TRBJ2-7,.,11,CSASPPGHQYF,TGCAGTGCTAGCCCTCCAGGGCATCAGTACTTC
TRBV6-7,.,TRBJ1-4,TRBD1,16,CASSYPQTGLNEKLFF,TGTGCCAGCAGTTACCCCCAGACAGGGCTAAATGAAAAACTGTTTTTT
TRBV5-1,.,TRBJ2-1,TRBD2,15,CASSLGLAEYNEQFF,TGCGCCAGCAGCTTAGGACTAGCGGAATACAATGAGCAGTTCTTC
TRBV6-6,.,TRBJ1-5,.,14,CASSYSQTGQPQHF,TGTGCCAGCAGTTACTCCCAGACAGGACAGCCCCAGCATTTT
TRBV19,.,TRBJ2-5,TRBD2,18,CASSIQVRGLAGMETQYF,TGTGCCAGTAGTATACAAGTTCGAGGGCTAGCGGGAATGGAGACCCAGTACTTC
TRBV5-1,.,TRBJ2-1,TRBD1,15,CASSLGGTGVREQFF,TGCGCCAGCAGCTTGGGAGGGACAGGGGTTCGGGAGCAGTTCTTC
TRBV27,.,TRBJ2-1,TRBD2,16,CASSFLLAGAYNEQFF,TGTGCCAGCAGTTTCCTACTAGCGGGGGCCTACAATGAGCAGTTCTTC
TRBV19,.,TRBJ1-5,.,14,CASMLGESNQPQHF,TGTGCCAGTATGTTAGGGGAAAGCAATCAGCCCCAGCATTTT
TRBV28,.,TRBJ1-4,.,15,CASEGGGATNEKLFF,TGTGCCAGCGAGGGGGGAGGGGCAACTAATGAAAAACTGTTTTTT
TRBV29-1,.,TRBJ2-7,TRBD1,11,CSGGQGYEQYF,TGCAGCGGGGGACAGGGCTACGAGCAGTACTTC
TRBV10-3,.,TRBJ1-5,TRBD1,15,CAISEDRGSLGPQHF,TGTGCCATCAGTGAGGACAGGGGCTCCTTGGGGCCCCAGCATTTT
TRBV29-1,.,TRBJ2-3,TRBD2,15,CSVEGLAGVRDTQYF,TGCAGCGTTGAGGGCCTAGCGGGAGTTAGAGATACGCAGTATTTT
TRBV2,.,TRBJ2-7,.,15,CASRDGWQRTYEQYF,TGTGCCAGCAGGGATGGGTGGCAGCGCACCTACGAGCAGTACTTC
TRBV11-3,.,TRBJ2-1,TRBD2,14,CASSTRLAPREQFF,TGTGCCAGCAGTACGCGACTAGCCCCCAGAGAGCAGTTCTTC
TRBV5-1,.,TRBJ2-1,.,15,CASSSTGPHYNEQFF,TGCGCCAGCAGTTCCACCGGTCCCCACTACAATGAGCAGTTCTTC
TRBV27,.,TRBJ1-2,.,13,CASSWGGAYGYTF,TGTGCCAGCAGTTGGGGGGGGGCCTATGGCTACACCTTC
TRBV18,.,TRBJ2-7,TRBD1,14,CASSPDRPPYEQYF,TGTGCCAGCTCCCCGGACAGGCCCCCCTACGAGCAGTACTTC
TRBV2,.,TRBJ2-1,.,11,CASSSIYEQFF,TGTGCCAGCAGTTCTATATATGAGCAGTTCTTC
TRBV19,.,TRBJ2-7,TRBD2,15,CASSIRTSETYEQYF,TGTGCCAGTAGTATCAGGACTAGCGAAACCTACGAGCAGTACTTC
TRBV27,.,TRBJ1-6,.,15,CASSLGGAGNSPLHF,TGTGCCAGCAGTTTAGGGGGGGCGGGTAATTCACCCCTCCACTTT
TRBV19,.,TRBJ2-7,.,11,CASSTGAEQYF,TGTGCCAGTAGTACAGGGGCCGAGCAGTACTTC
TRBV6-4,.,TRBJ1-1,TRBD1,14,CASSAEGAVTEAFF,TGTGCCAGCAGTGCCGAGGGGGCCGTCACTGAAGCTTTCTTT
TRBV19,.,TRBJ2-1,TRBD2,15,CASSITSGLYNEQFF,TGTGCCAGTAGTATAACTAGCGGGCTGTACAATGAGCAGTTCTTC
TRBV28,.,TRBJ2-7,.,12,CASSLKGREQYF,TGTGCCAGCAGTTTAAAGGGGCGCGAGCAGTACTTC
TRBV7-2,few,TRBJ2-5,.,11,CASSPQETQYF,TGTGCCAGCAGCCCGCAAGAGACCCAGTACTTC
TRBV10-3,.,TRBJ2-7,TRBD1,15,CAISAWGQGLYEQYF,TGTGCCATCAGTGCCTGGGGACAGGGACTTTACGAGCAGTACTTC
TRBV28,.,TRBJ2-4,TRBD1,14,CASSRTGAKNIQYF,TGTGCCAGCAGTAGGACAGGAGCCAAAAACATTCAGTACTTC
TRBV7-3,.,TRBJ2-1,.,15,CASSLGVNADNEQFF,TGTGCCAGCAGCTTAGGAGTTAACGCGGACAATGAGCAGTTCTTC
TRBV28,.,TRBJ2-3,.,19,CASSLPTPSAGRSTDTQYF,TGTGCCAGCAGTTTACCTACCCCCTCTGCGGGTCGAAGCACAGATACGCAGTATTTT
TRBV5-1,.,TRBJ2-7,TRBD1,14,CASSFEQGVDEQYF,TGCGCCAGCAGCTTCGAACAGGGGGTCGACGAGCAGTACTTC
TRBV11-1,.,TRBJ1-1,.,15,CASSIDATRGTEAFF,TGTGCCAGCAGCATAGACGCTACACGGGGCACTGAAGCTTTCTTT
TRBV4-3,few,TRBJ1-5,.,13,CASSQGLNQPQHF,TGCGCCAGCAGCCAAGGTCTCAATCAGCCCCAGCATTTT
TRBV7-9,.,TRBJ1-5,.,13,CASSSSSNQPQHF,TGTGCCAGCAGCTCGAGTAGCAATCAGCCCCAGCATTTT
TRBV27,.,TRBJ1-5,.,14,CASRGRQGNQPQHF,TGTGCCAGCAGGGGGAGGCAGGGCAATCAGCCCCAGCATTTT
TRBV28,.,TRBJ2-5,TRBD1,16,CASSLNGQGAEETQYF,TGTGCCAGCAGTTTAAACGGACAGGGGGCTGAAGAGACCCAGTACTTC
TRBV18,once,TRBJ1-5,.,17,CASSPPGQGGMNQPQHF,TGTGCCAGCTCACCACCGGGGCAGGGAGGGATGAATCAGCCCCAGCATTTT
TRBV7-2,.,TRBJ2-7,TRBD1,15,CASSLGTGNAYEQYF,TGTGCCAGCAGCTTAGGGACAGGGAATGCCTACGAGCAGTACTTC
TRBV5-1,.,TRBJ2-7,TRBD2,14,CASSLRGSLDEQYF,TGCGCCAGCAGCTTGCGCGGGAGCCTCGACGAGCAGTACTTC
TRBV5-1,.,TRBJ2-2,TRBD1,15,CASSLGQGVPGELFF,TGCGCCAGCAGCTTGGGACAGGGGGTCCCCGGGGAGCTGTTTTTT
TRBV19,.,TRBJ2-1,TRBD1,15,CASSTDRVGYNEQFF,TGTGCCAGTAGTACCGACAGGGTGGGATACAATGAGCAGTTCTTC
TRBV7-6,.,TRBJ2-3,.,15,CASSLGPTGTDTQYF,TGTGCCAGCAGCTTAGGTCCAACTGGCACAGATACGCAGTATTTT
TRBV18,.,TRBJ1-5,.,16,CASSSRDLGGNQPQHF,TGTGCCAGCTCATCCCGGGACTTAGGGGGCAATCAGCCCCAGCATTTT
TRBV28,.,TRBJ1-5,TRBD1,17,CASSTGQGPTINQPQHF,TGTGCCAGCAGCACAGGACAGGGGCCCACCATCAATCAGCCCCAGCATTTT
TRBV6-5,.,TRBJ2-3,TRBD2,16,CASSYTEASGADTQYF,TGTGCCAGCAGTTACACCGAGGCTAGCGGCGCAGATACGCAGTATTTT
TRBV2,.,TRBJ2-6,TRBD1,17,CASSSGTGGTGANVLTF,TGTGCCAGCAGCTCCGGGACAGGGGGGACTGGGGCCAACGTCCTGACTTTC
TRBV27,.,TRBJ2-2,.,13,CASSSTGTGELFF,TGTGCCAGCAGTTCAACAGGAACCGGGGAGCTGTTTTTT
TRBV2,.,TRBJ2-3,TRBD2,17,CASSEIVSGPSTDTQYF,TGTGCCAGCAGTGAAATAGTTAGCGGGCCTAGCACAGATACGCAGTATTTT
TRBV10-3,.,TRBJ2-5,.,13,CAISESSEGTQYF,TGTGCCATCAGTGAGTCGAGTGAGGGGACCCAGTACTTC
TRBV6-5,.,TRBJ1-2,.,15,CASQGLVRENYGYTF,TGTGCCAGTCAAGGTTTGGTCCGGGAGAACTATGGCTACACCTTC
TRBV28,.,TRBJ2-7,TRBD2,14,CAIRHSGGTYEQYF,TGTGCCATCCGCCACAGCGGGGGCACCTACGAGCAGTACTTC
TRBV6-1,.,TRBJ1-5,.,16,CASSARTSGSNQPQHF,TGTGCCAGCAGTGCCAGGACAAGTGGTAGCAATCAGCCCCAGCATTTT
TRBV28,.,TRBJ2-3,TRBD2,15,CASTLAGGFTDTQYF,TGTGCCAGCACCTTAGCGGGAGGTTTCACAGATACGCAGTATTTT
TRBV4-3,.,TRBJ2-1,TRBD2,16,CASSQDMLAAYNEQFF,TGCGCCAGCAGCCAAGATATGCTAGCGGCTTACAATGAGCAGTTCTTC
TRBV28,.,TRBJ1-1,TRBD1,15,CASSLWGQGNTEAFF,TGTGCCAGCAGTTTATGGGGACAGGGGAACACTGAAGCTTTCTTT